A single sample gave rise to the 27 T cell receptor beta chains below, sequenced in a study of cytomegalovirus exposure and HLA in healthy donors. A multiplex PCR was run with 60 Vbeta primers and 13 Jbeta primers. The protocol was immunoSEQ multiplex PCR, while the TCRdb copy is restricted to in-frame clones and leaves out a portion. Among 100,000 or so clones listed, 76% were seen once. The sequencing sample was made of PBMCs. All receptors derive from a man under 40 in good health and CMV-seropositive.

This rearrangement joins TRBV5-1 to TRBJ1-6; 9 nucleotides line up with TRBD1. The V gene end was trimmed by 2 bases and the J gene end by 10 bases; junction bases not matched to a gene: 10. The CDR3 totals 16 residues. The germline V gene encodes CDR1 SGHRS and CDR2 YFSETQ. The CDR3 bases are TGCGCCAGCAGCTTAGACCGACAGGGGGTAGGATCACCCCTCCACTTT. It specifies CASSLDRQGVGSPLHF.

This clone appeared once. The chain carries TRBV5-1 and TRBJ2-3; TRBD2 aligns across 7 bases. CDR1 and CDR2 from the germline V gene are SGHRS and YFSETQ. Unmatched junction bases numbered 8, after V lost 2 bases and J lost 2 bases. The CDR3 runs 16 residues. CDR3 in amino acids: CASSFGLGRTTDTQYF. DNA for the CDR3: TGCGCCAGCAGCTTCGGACTAGGTAGAACCACAGATACGCAGTATTTT. Using reference TRBV5-1 and TRBJ2-3 for the parts outside the CDR3, the full variable domain is KAGVTQTPRYLIKTRGQQVTLSCSPISGHRSVSWYQQTPGQGLQFLFEYFSETQRNKGNFPGRFSGRQFSNSRSEMNVSTLELGDSALYLCASSFGLGRTTDTQYFGPGTRLTVL.

The V call is TRBV6-1, the J call TRBJ1-4; D call uncertain. The V end was cut by 4 bases, the J end by 3 bases, with 12 bases between. CDR3 length: 15 amino acids. CDR1 and CDR2 from the germline V gene are MNHNS and SASEGT. For the CDR3, the DNA is TGTGCCAGCAGTGGATTTATCGGTTCTAATGAAAAACTGTTTTTT. It translates to CASSGFIGSNEKLFF.

The chain carries TRBV19 and TRBJ1-5; D is undetermined. The germline CDR1 and CDR2 sequences are LNHDA and SQIVND (reference sequence). Trimming removed 0 bases from V and 5 bases from J, with 17 bases in between. CDR3 length: 17 residues. CDR3 bases: TGTGCCAGTAGTATAGAAGTCCGGCGAGGCGCCTATCAGCCCCAGCATTTT. Translating gives CASSIEVRRGAYQPQHF.

This clone has only a few counts. This chain joins TRBV10-3 and TRBJ2-5, with 9 nucleotides matching TRBD2. Germline-derived CDR1 and CDR2 are ENHRY and SYGVKD. The ends lost 0 bases at V and 1 base at J; junction bases unmatched: 3. The CDR3 runs 16 residues. The CDR3: CAISESAGGRQETQYF. The CDR3 DNA reads as TGTGCCATCAGTGAGTCGGCGGGGGGGCGCCAAGAGACCCAGTACTTC.

The V call is TRBV7-2, the J call TRBJ2-1; TRBD2 aligns across 8 bases. The CDR3 consists of 15 residues. J lost 8 bases, V lost 2 bases, and 8 bases had no gene match. Germline lookup yields CDR1 SGHTA and CDR2 FQGNSA. The chain's CDR3 is CASSLLSGGRDEQFF. In DNA, the CDR3 is TGTGCCAGCAGCTTACTGAGCGGGGGAAGGGATGAGCAGTTCTTC.

The V call is TRBV6-4, the J call TRBJ1-1; D ambiguous. Germline assignment: CDR1 MRHNA and CDR2 SNTAGT. This CDR3 contains 16 residues. V was shortened by 5 bases and J by 6 bases, with 22 bases between the two germline ends. The CDR3 bases are TGTGCCAGCAGTTTCCGTCGGGAATCGGTAGGCGCTGAAGCTTTCTTT. This translates into CASSFRRESVGAEAFF.

CDR3 amino acids: CASSQDRGQFNEKLFF. The DNA of the CDR3 is TGCGCCAGCAGCCAAGATCGTGGGCAATTCAATGAAAAACTGTTTTTT. The V and J genes are TRBV4-1 and TRBJ1-4; no reliable D call. The CDR3 loop spans 16 amino acids. The V and J ends lost 0 bases and 5 bases respectively, with 13 bases between them. The germline CDR1 and CDR2 sequences are MGHRA and YSYEKL.

The CDR3 loop reads CASSQGAGLAGGRGETQYF. The DNA of the CDR3 is TGCGCCAGCAGCCAAGGGGCGGGACTAGCGGGGGGCCGGGGAGAGACCCAGTACTTC. V and J are TRBV4-1 and TRBJ2-5, with 15 bases matching TRBD2. CDR3 length equals 19 residues. Germline V gene sequence: CDR1 MGHRA, CDR2 YSYEKL. Unmatched junction bases numbered 10, after V lost 1 base and J lost 4 bases.

The chain couples TRBV18 to TRBJ2-5; a possible D gene is TRBD2 (6 bases). From germline, CDR1 is KGHSH and CDR2 LQKENI. The V end lost 0 bases, the J end lost 3 bases, and 11 bases lay between the germline ends. CDR3 length: 15 residues. CDR3 amino acids: CASSPPAGGEETQYF. The CDR3 region has the DNA TGTGCCAGCTCACCACCGGCGGGCGGGGAAGAGACCCAGTACTTC.

The chain has TRBV4-1 and TRBJ2-5; TRBD1 is a possible D gene (5 bases). The germline V and J ends were trimmed by 0 bases and 5 bases, with 10 bases remaining between them. The length of the CDR3 is 14 residues. Germline CDR1 is MGHRA and CDR2 is YSYEKL. Here the CDR3 reads CASSQDGHRETQYF. CDR3 sequence (DNA): TGCGCCAGCAGCCAAGATGGACACCGGGAGACCCAGTACTTC.

The chain combines TRBV7-9 with TRBJ1-4; 7 bases align to TRBD1. Trimming cost V 5 bases and J 0 bases; bases outside gene matches: 9. Germline CDR1 and CDR2: SEHNR and FQNEAQ (reference sequence). This CDR3 has 17 residues. Here the CDR3 DNA reads TGTGCCAGCAGCCCGGGACAGACTAAAACAACTAATGAAAAACTGTTTTTT. Protein sequence: CASSPGQTKTTNEKLFF.

This clone was picked up a small number of times. The V call is TRBV9, the J call TRBJ2-2; the D is unclear. Trimming left V 3 bases short and J 0 bases short, with 6 bases between. CDR1 is SGDLS, CDR2 YYNGEE, per germline. CDR3 length: 14 amino acids. CDR3 sequence: CASSGDTNTGELFF. The CDR3 DNA follows: TGTGCCAGCAGCGGTGACACGAACACCGGGGAGCTGTTTTTT.

The chain carries TRBV11-3 and TRBJ2-7; D unresolved. The V end was cut by 9 bases, the J end by 7 bases, with 10 bases between. Per the germline V gene, CDR1 is SGHNT and CDR2 is YENEEA. The CDR3 spans 10 residues. DNA of the CDR3: TGTGCCAGTCCACCTTCGGAGCAGTACGTC. Amino acid sequence: CASPPSEQYV.

The CDR3 is CASSPQTVRAGNTEAFF. CDR3 nucleotide sequence: TGTGCCAGCTCACCCCAGACGGTTCGCGCAGGGAACACTGAAGCTTTCTTT. This chain joins TRBV18 and TRBJ1-1; D is uncertain. CDR1 is KGHSH and CDR2 is LQKENI in the germline V gene. CDR3 length: 17 amino acids. V was pared by 3 bases and J by 1 base, with 18 bases between.

This rearrangement joins TRBV12-5 to TRBJ2-3; unclear D gene. CDR3 length: 12 residues. Trimming took off 2 bases at V and 4 bases at J, with 4 bases between the two ends. The germline CDR1 and CDR2 sequences are LGHNT and FRNRAP. The CDR3 coding sequence is TGTGCTAGTGGTTTGAGCGCAGATACGCAGTATTTT. Its translation: CASGLSADTQYF. Combining the CDR3 with reference TRBV12-5 and TRBJ2-3 gives the whole variable domain DARVTQTPRHKVTEMGQEVTMRCQPILGHNTVFWYRQTMMQGLELLAYFRNRAPLDDSGMPKDRFSAEMPDATLATLKIQPSEPRDSAVYFCASGLSADTQYFGPGTRLTVL.

The rearrangement links TRBV5-1 to TRBJ2-3, with D maybe TRBD1 (5 bases). The CDR3 is made up of 14 amino acids. Trimming took 4 bases from V and 1 from J, leaving 10 bases between them. In germline, CDR1 is SGHRS, CDR2 YFSETQ. CDR3 DNA sequence: TGCGCCAGCAGCCCCGTGGGGCGCACAGATACGCAGTATTTT. Its protein product is CASSPVGRTDTQYF.

The rearrangement uses TRBV29-1 and TRBJ1-1; 8 nucleotides align to TRBD1. Germline V gene lookup returns CDR1 SQVTM and CDR2 ANQGSEA. Losses at the gene ends were 7 bases for V and 4 bases for J; bases not matched to a gene: 8. CDR3 size: 13 residues. The CDR3 nucleotides read TGCAGCGCAGAGGAGACAGGGGTCACTGAAGCTTTCTTT. Amino acid sequence: CSAEETGVTEAFF.

The table lists this clone with a few counts. V usage is TRBV9 and J usage is TRBJ2-7, with D possibly TRBD1 on 6 matching bases. V was shortened by 4 bases and J by 3 bases, with 17 bases between the two germline ends. The CDR3 is 15 residues long. In germline, CDR1 is SGDLS, CDR2 YYNGEE. DNA of the CDR3: TGTGCCAGCAGCCCAACAGGGATAGGTGACTACGAGCAGTACTTC. This codes for CASSPTGIGDYEQYF.

This clone was seen a single time. A junction boundary mismatches the germline segment, possibly from a read error. This chain joins TRBV7-9 and TRBJ1-4, with D unresolved. This CDR3 contains 17 residues. CDR1 and CDR2 from the germline V gene are SEHNR and FQNEAQ (reference sequence). CDR3 in amino acids: CSSSEDAGGGRREKLFF. The CDR3 nucleotides read TGTTCCAGCAGCGAAGACGCAGGAGGAGGGAGGCGCGAAAAACTGTTTTTT.

The chain is built from TRBV6-1 and TRBJ2-3; weak D call: TRBD1 (5 bases). CDR1 is MNHNS, CDR2 SASEGT, per germline. This CDR3 comprises 14 residues. V lost 5 bases to trimming and J lost 2 bases, with 11 bases between them. In nucleotides, the CDR3 is TGTGCCAGCAGTAGGGGTGGGCTCACAGATACGCAGTATTTT. The encoded protein is CASSRGGLTDTQYF.

The chain uses TRBV10-3 and TRBJ2-7; tentatively, D is TRBD1 (8 bases). The V and J ends lost 9 bases and 7 bases respectively, with 13 bases between them. Germline loops: CDR1 ENHRY, CDR2 SYGVKD. The CDR3 extends over 11 amino acids. CDR3 bases: TGTGCCATAGGACAGGGAGGGGAGCAGTACGTC. Translating it yields CAIGQGGEQYV.

The chain employs TRBV5-1 and TRBJ2-3; 7 bases fit TRBD1. Germline CDR1 and CDR2: SGHRS and YFSETQ. The CDR3 runs 14 residues. V gave up 5 bases and J gave up 0 bases; unmatched junction bases: 3. CDR3 in amino acids: CASSRDSSTDTQYF. In DNA, the CDR3 is TGCGCCAGCAGTAGGGACAGTAGCACAGATACGCAGTATTTT.

The V call is TRBV27, the J call TRBJ2-3; 10 bases align to TRBD2. Germline-derived CDR1 and CDR2 are MNHEY and SMNVEV (reference sequence). This CDR3 spans 15 amino acids. Losses at the gene ends were 2 bases for V and 7 bases for J; bases not matched to a gene: 6. Here the CDR3 DNA reads TGTGCCAGCAGTTTAGGAGCGGGAGGGCTAAATACGCAGTATTTT. It translates to CASSLGAGGLNTQYF.

With respect to this clone: Mismatch with germline at one junction end may stem from a read error. The gene calls are TRBV6-1 and TRBJ1-1; 7 positions match TRBD1. The CDR3 is 14 residues long. Germline V gives CDR1 MNHNS, CDR2 SASEGT. The CDR3 DNA is TGTGCCAGCATATCGACAGGGATGAAGACTGAAGCTTTCTTT. Translation gives CASISTGMKTEAFF.

This rearrangement joins TRBV5-1 to TRBJ2-2; TRBD1 agrees at 11 bases. There are 17 residues in the CDR3. Trimming at V came to 3 bases and at J to 2 bases, leaving 6 bases not matched to a gene. From germline, CDR1 is SGHRS and CDR2 YFSETQ. The chain's CDR3 is CASSSGTGGLNTGELFF. The CDR3 DNA is TGCGCCAGCAGCTCCGGGACAGGGGGTTTAAACACCGGGGAGCTGTTTTTT. Drawing the rest from reference TRBV5-1 and TRBJ2-2, the complete variable domain is KAGVTQTPRYLIKTRGQQVTLSCSPISGHRSVSWYQQTPGQGLQFLFEYFSETQRNKGNFPGRFSGRQFSNSRSEMNVSTLELGDSALYLCASSSGTGGLNTGELFFGEGSRLTVL.

This clone was counted a single time. The gene calls are TRBV10-2 and TRBJ2-7; TRBD2 matches at 14 bases. This CDR3 region has 14 residues. The germline V gene has CDR1 WSHSY and CDR2 SAAADI. V gave up 9 bases and J gave up 3 bases; unmatched junction bases: 4. CDR3 nucleotide sequence: TGCGCCAGTGGGACTAGCGGGAGAGTCTACGAGCAGTACTTC. Translated: CASGTSGRVYEQYF.